This T cell receptor beta chain is drawn from a study of blood T cell repertoires in COVID-19. Study-wide context: Acute and convalescent COVID-19 specimens originated in the United States, Italy and Spain. Sample material is recorded as cDNA or gDNA derived from T cells, B-cell-depleted T cells, or PBMCs.

As originally analysed: Using reference gene primer amplification, nucleated cell counts were estimated. TCRdb's table, derived via immunoSEQ multiplex PCR, lists solely in-frame clones and lacks some. The V and J calls and clone size come from that table; D and trimming were worked out from the DNA. The table lists some 460,000 clones, around nine tenths of them singletons, with 4.3% in the top ten. Trimming at V came to 3 bases and at J to 10 bases, leaving 11 bases not matched to a gene. CDR1 is MNHEY and CDR2 is SVGEGT in the germline V gene. The CDR3 loop spans 16 amino acids. The rearrangement links TRBV6-2 or TRBV6-3 to TRBJ2-1; 11 bases agree with TRBD2. Sequencing was performed on peripheral blood. This TCR was sampled from a woman aged 25 to 39 with acute or convalescent COVID-19. CDR3 sequence (DNA): TGTGCCAGCAGTTATAGCGGGGGGGAACTCCGGTTGGAGCAGTTCTTC. Translating gives CASSYSGGELRLEQFF.